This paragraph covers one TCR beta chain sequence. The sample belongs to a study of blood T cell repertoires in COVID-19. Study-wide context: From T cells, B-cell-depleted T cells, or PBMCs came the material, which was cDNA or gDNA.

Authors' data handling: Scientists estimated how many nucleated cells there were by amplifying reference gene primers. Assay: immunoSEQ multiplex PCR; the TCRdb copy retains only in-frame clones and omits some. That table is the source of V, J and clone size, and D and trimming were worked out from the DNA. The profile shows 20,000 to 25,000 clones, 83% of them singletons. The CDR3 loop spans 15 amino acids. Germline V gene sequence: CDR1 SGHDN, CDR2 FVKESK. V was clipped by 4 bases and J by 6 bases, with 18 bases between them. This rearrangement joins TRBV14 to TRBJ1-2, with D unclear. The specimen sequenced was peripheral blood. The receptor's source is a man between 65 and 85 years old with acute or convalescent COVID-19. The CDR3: CASSPSLGGRNGYTF. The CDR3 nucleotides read TGTGCCAGCAGCCCCAGCCTGGGAGGGCGAAATGGCTACACCTTC.